The 13 T cell receptor beta chains below all came from one sample that was sequenced in a study of lymphopenia after photon versus proton radiotherapy. Measured with immunoSEQ multiplex PCR; TCRdb has only the in-frame clones, and not every one. The sample yields tens of thousands of clones, approximately 91% seen once. The sequencing here drew on peripheral blood, taken from a patient treated with photon-based radiotherapy. The receptors originated from a woman aged 70 to 79 with pancreatic cancer.

The CDR3 reads CASKGSGLAEETQYF. In DNA, the CDR3 is TGTGCCAGCAAGGGATCGGGACTAGCGGAAGAGACCCAGTACTTC. The V and J genes are TRBV28 and TRBJ2-5; 11 bases align to TRBD2. The CDR3 runs to 15 residues. Germline V gene sequence: CDR1 MDHEN, CDR2 SYDVKM. Trimming cost V 7 bases and J 3 bases; bases outside gene matches: 7.

The chain couples TRBV2 to TRBJ2-6; no reliable D call. Trimming took 3 bases from V and 0 from J, leaving 6 bases between them. The CDR3 runs 15 residues. Per germline, CDR1 SNHLY and CDR2 FYNNEI. The CDR3 loop is CASSETASGANVLTF. CDR3 bases: TGTGCCAGCAGTGAGACGGCCTCTGGGGCCAACGTCCTGACTTTC.

The rearrangement joins TRBV18 to TRBJ2-2; 9 bases fit TRBD1. CDR1 KGHSH and CDR2 LQKENI come from the germline V gene. This CDR3 region has 18 residues. J lost 0 bases, V lost 6 bases, and 11 bases had no gene match. CDR3 nucleotide sequence: TGTGCCAGCTCGAATATACTACAGGGGGCTTCGAACACCGGGGAGCTGTTTTTT. Translation: CASSNILQGASNTGELFF.

The chain employs TRBV28 and TRBJ2-7; D uncertain. The CDR3 has 11 amino acids. Looked up from germline, CDR1 is MDHEN and CDR2 is SYDVKM. Trimming cost V 3 bases and J 4 bases, with 4 bases left between them. The CDR3: CASSLGYEQYF. For the CDR3, the DNA is TGTGCCAGCAGTTTGGGTTACGAGCAGTACTTC. The whole variable domain, filled in from reference TRBV28 and TRBJ2-7, reads DVKVTQSSRYLVKRTGEKVFLECVQDMDHENMFWYRQDPGLGLRLIYFSYDVKMKEKGDIPEGYSVSREKKERFSLILESASTNQTSMYLCASSLGYEQYFGPGTRLTVT.

This sequence joins TRBV7-6 and TRBJ2-1; D is unclear. The CDR3 loop spans 14 amino acids. Trimming left V 4 bases short and J 8 bases short, with 15 bases between. From germline, CDR1 is SGHVS and CDR2 FNYEAQ. CDR3 DNA: TGTGCCAGCAGCTCCTTGGCCGTTAGCTATGAGCAGTTCTTC. Its translation: CASSSLAVSYEQFF. Supplemented by reference TRBV7-6 and TRBJ2-1, the full variable domain reads GAGVSQSPRYKVTKRGQDVALRCDPISGHVSLYWYRQALGQGPEFLTYFNYEAQQDKSGLPNDRFSAERPEGSISTLTIQRTEQRDSAMYRCASSSLAVSYEQFFGPGTRLTVL.

Only a few counts were recorded for this clone. The gene calls are TRBV6-5 and TRBJ2-7, with TRBD2 identical over 7 bases. From germline, CDR1 is MNHEY and CDR2 SVGAGI. The CDR3 has 13 residues. V lost 4 bases and J lost 4; bases outside the gene matches: 4. CDR3 region: CASSLRLAYEQYF. CDR3 bases: TGTGCCAGCAGTTTAAGACTAGCTTACGAGCAGTACTTC.

The chain couples TRBV30 to TRBJ1-4; tentative D call: TRBD1 (5 bases). The CDR3 has 17 amino acids. The V end lost 0 bases, the J end lost 7 bases, and 21 bases lay between the germline ends. Germline V lookup: CDR1 GTSNPN, CDR2 SVGIG (reference sequence). CDR3 sequence reads: CAWSVQGAAILREKLFF. CDR3 DNA: TGTGCCTGGAGTGTACAAGGGGCCGCTATTCTTCGTGAAAAACTGTTTTTT. The full variable domain, its missing parts supplied by reference TRBV30 and TRBJ1-4, is SQTIHQWPATLVQPVGSPLSLECTVEGTSNPNLYWYRQAAGRGLQLLFYSVGIGQISSEVPQNLSASRPQDRQFILSSKKLLLSDSGFYLCAWSVQGAAILREKLFFGSGTQLSVL.

This rearrangement joins TRBV6-1 to TRBJ2-3; D is possibly TRBD1 or TRBD2 (7 bases each). The V and J ends lost 6 bases and 6 bases respectively, with 16 bases between them. This CDR3 is built from 14 residues. The germline gives CDR1 MNHNS, CDR2 SASEGT. In DNA form, the CDR3 reads TGTGCCAGCAGGATAACAGGGGAGGGCGATACGCAGTATTTT. Amino acids: CASRITGEGDTQYF.

This sequence joins TRBV28 and TRBJ2-3, with 7 bases matching TRBD1. Germline CDR1 MDHEN, CDR2 SYDVKM. The CDR3 is 17 amino acids. V lost 6 bases, J lost 1 base, and 13 bases stayed unmatched. CDR3 sequence reads: CASSPNRGPPGTDTQYF. The CDR3 DNA reads as TGTGCCAGCAGCCCTAACAGGGGACCACCCGGCACAGATACGCAGTATTTT.

The V gene is TRBV6-1, the J gene TRBJ2-1; TRBD2 matches at 12 bases. V shed 4 bases and J 0 bases; nucleotides not matched to a gene: 10. Germline lookup yields CDR1 MNHNS and CDR2 SASEGT. The CDR3 consists of 19 residues. The DNA of the CDR3 is TGTGCCAGCAGTGGGACTAGCGGGAACCGACCAATCTCCTACAATGAGCAGTTCTTC. It codes for CASSGTSGNRPISYNEQFF.

This rearrangement joins TRBV27 to TRBJ2-3; either TRBD1 or TRBD2 may supply D (6 bases each). Germline V CDR1 and CDR2: MNHEY, SMNVEV (reference sequence). The CDR3 sequence is 18 residues long. V lost 6 bases to trimming and J lost 0 bases, with 22 bases between them. CDR3 residues: CASRRQDVGLKSTDTQYF. CDR3 DNA: TGTGCCAGCAGGAGACAGGACGTTGGACTAAAGAGCACAGATACGCAGTATTTT.

The chain uses TRBV27 and TRBJ2-3, with TRBD2 matching over 10 bases. The germline gives CDR1 MNHEY, CDR2 SMNVEV (reference sequence). The CDR3 has 16 amino acids. Trimming at V came to 8 bases and at J to 1 base, leaving 9 bases not matched to a gene. The CDR3 nucleotides read TGTGCCAGCGGAACGAATGGACTAGCGGGCACAGATACGCAGTATTTT. It is translated as CASGTNGLAGTDTQYF.

The chain uses TRBV11-2 and TRBJ2-2, with TRBD2 matching over 8 bases. This CDR3 has 16 residues. Unmatched junction bases numbered 12, after V lost 5 bases and J lost 7 bases. From germline, CDR1 is SGHAT and CDR2 FQNNGV. The CDR3 region has the DNA TGTGCCAGCAGCACAAACGCCGGGACTAGTGGCGGGGAGCTGTTTTTT. Translating gives CASSTNAGTSGGELFF.